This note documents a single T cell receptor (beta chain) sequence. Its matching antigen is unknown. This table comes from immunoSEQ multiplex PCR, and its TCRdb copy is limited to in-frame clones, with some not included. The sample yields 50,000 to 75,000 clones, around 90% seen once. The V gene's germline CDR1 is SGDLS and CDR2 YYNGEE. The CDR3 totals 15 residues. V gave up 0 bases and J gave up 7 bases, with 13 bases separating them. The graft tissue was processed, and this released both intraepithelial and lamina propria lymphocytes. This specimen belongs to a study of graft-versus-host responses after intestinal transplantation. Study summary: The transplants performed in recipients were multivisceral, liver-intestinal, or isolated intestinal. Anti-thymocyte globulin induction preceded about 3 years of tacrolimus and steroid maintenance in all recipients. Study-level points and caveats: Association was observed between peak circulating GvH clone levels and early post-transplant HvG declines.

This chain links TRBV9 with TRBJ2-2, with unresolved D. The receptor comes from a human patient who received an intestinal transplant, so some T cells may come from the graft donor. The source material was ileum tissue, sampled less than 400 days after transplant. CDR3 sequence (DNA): TGTGCCAGCAGCGTAGATGGAGACCTAGACGGGGAGCTGTTTTTT. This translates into CASSVDGDLDGELFF.